This TCR beta chain was profiled in a study of blood T cell repertoires in COVID-19. TCRdb's copy holds only in-frame clones and misses some; the assay was immunoSEQ multiplex PCR. The table has 120,000 or so clones, approximately 80% seen once; the top ten hold over 6.5%. Germline values: CDR1 MRHNA, CDR2 SNTAGT. This CDR3 has 16 residues. J was trimmed by 5 bases and V by 4 bases; bases with no gene match: 6. This chain uses TRBV6-4 with TRBJ2-3; 13 bases agree with TRBD2. The TCR originated in a human donor in a cohort sampled during active COVID-19. Sequencing was done on a sample of peripheral blood. In DNA, the CDR3 is TGTGCCAGCAGTGTGACCGGGACTAGCGGGGAAGATACGCAGTATTTT. As protein: CASSVTGTSGEDTQYF.